Listed below are T cell receptor beta chains from one sample, sequenced in a study of T cells in Graves' hyperthyroidism and ophthalmopathy. From the multiplex PCR reads, TCRdb called clonotypes with MiXCR, one entry per CDR3 protein. Altogether under 350,000 distinct CDR3 sequences are present, around a fifth being singletons, with the ten largest covering roughly 52%. Sequenced: blood. The receptors were gathered from a woman between 50 and 59 years old with Graves' hyperthyroidism. Each CDR3 is given with its conserved first and last residue. Each record gives: CDR3 protein, CDR3 DNA, clone size, D gene, V gene, J gene. A D gene is named only where the DNA matches it firmly. Only part of the rows carry a size: once, few, many, or a class if the clone is expanded.

CASSQALVGDYNEQFF	TGCGCCAGCAGCCAAGCTTTGGTGGGGGACTACAATGAGCAGTTCTTC	NA	NA	TRBV4-1	TRBJ2-1
CSARELAGGGSYNEQFF	TGCAGTGCTAGAGAGCTAGCGGGAGGAGGGTCCTACAATGAGCAGTTCTTC	many	TRBD2	TRBV20-1	TRBJ2-1
CASSTGTGPFEQYF	TGTGCCAGCAGCACCGGGACAGGACCTTTCGAGCAGTACTTC	few	TRBD1	TRBV9	TRBJ2-7
CSARPGRDNQPQHF	TGCAGTGCTAGACCGGGACGTGACAATCAGCCCCAGCATTTT	many	NA	TRBV20-1	TRBJ1-5
CASSARAGAGNQPQHF	TGTGCCAGCAGTGCGAGGGCAGGGGCAGGTAATCAGCCCCAGCATTTT	NA	NA	TRBV2	TRBJ1-5
CSARDLVAGGLGNEQFF	TGCAGTGCTAGAGATCTCGTAGCGGGAGGCCTAGGCAATGAGCAGTTCTTC	many	TRBD2	TRBV20-1	TRBJ2-1
CASRAGTGWTQYF	TGTGCCAGCAGGGCCGGGACAGGGTGGACCCAGTACTTC	NA	TRBD1	TRBV2	TRBJ2-5
CASKTGMGYGYTF	TGTGCCAGCAAAACAGGAATGGGCTATGGCTACACCTTC	NA	NA	TRBV28	TRBJ1-2
CASSETGTTDTQYF	TGTGCCAGCAGCGAGACAGGGACCACAGATACGCAGTATTTT	NA	TRBD1	TRBV9	TRBJ2-3
CVGQNGQYF	TGCGTAGGCCAGAACGGGCAGTACTTC	once	NA	TRBV5-1	TRBJ2-7
CASSLGGDFEAFF	TGTGCCAGCTCCCTGGGGGGGGACTTTGAAGCTTTCTTT	many	NA	TRBV18	TRBJ1-1
CASTGQAYQPQHF	TGTGCCAGCACGGGACAGGCCTATCAGCCCCAGCATTTT	NA	TRBD1	TRBV2	TRBJ1-5
CASRLHKTNSGGATNEQFF	TGTGCCAGCAGACTCCACAAAACCAATTCAGGGGGCGCCACAAATGAGCAGTTCTTC	many	TRBD1	TRBV6-1	TRBJ2-1
CASSNSRTGSYNEQFF	TGTGCCAGCAGCAACTCCAGGACAGGGTCCTACAATGAGCAGTTCTTC	few	TRBD1	TRBV7-8	TRBJ2-1
CASSPAQISGDTQYF	TGTGCCAGCTCACCGGCGCAGATCAGCGGAGATACGCAGTATTTT	NA	NA	TRBV18	TRBJ2-3
CASSAKPGRWNEQFF	TGTGCCAGCAGCGCCAAGCCGGGGAGGTGGAATGAGCAGTTCTTC	many	NA	TRBV11-2	TRBJ2-1
CASSLGNAYNEQFF	TGTGCCAGCAGTCTAGGAAATGCCTACAATGAGCAGTTCTTC	many	NA	TRBV28	TRBJ2-1
CASSLSPYEQYF	TGTGCCAGCAGTTTATCCCCCTACGAGCAGTACTTC	many	NA	TRBV28	TRBJ2-7
CASTRGNGELFF	TGTGCCAGCACCCGGGGGAACGGGGAGCTGTTTTTT	many	NA	TRBV6-1	TRBJ2-2
CASSRQDPNQPQHF	TGTGCCAGCAGTAGACAGGACCCCAATCAGCCCCAGCATTTT	NA	NA	TRBV6-1	TRBJ1-5
CAWNERTLQETQYF	TGTGCCTGGAATGAGCGGACCTTACAAGAGACCCAGTACTTC	many	NA	TRBV30	TRBJ2-5
CASSPGTGELFF	TGTGCCAGCAGCCCAGGGACCGGGGAGCTGTTTTTT	many	NA	TRBV7-3	TRBJ2-2
CASSKRTGRTGLPSYDSNQPQHF	TGCGCCAGCAGCAAAAGAACAGGACGGACAGGGCTACCTTCTTATGATAGCAATCAGCCCCAGCATTTT	many	TRBD1	TRBV10-1	TRBJ1-5
CASNRDEAQETQYF	TGTGCCAGCAACCGGGACGAAGCACAAGAGACCCAGTACTTC	many	NA	TRBV2	TRBJ2-5
CASSSRRPEETQYF	TGTGCCAGCAGTTCCAGAAGGCCCGAAGAGACCCAGTACTTC	many	NA	TRBV28	TRBJ2-5
CASSWGARQETQYF	TGTGCCAGCAGCTGGGGGGCTAGGCAAGAGACCCAGTACTTC	NA	NA	TRBV5-5	TRBJ2-5
CAWSLQTSGRYEQYF	TGTGCCTGGAGTCTCCAGACTAGCGGGAGATACGAGCAGTACTTC	many	TRBD2	TRBV30	TRBJ2-7
CASGRNYEQYF	TGTGCCAGCGGCCGCAACTACGAGCAGTACTTC	few	NA	TRBV28	TRBJ2-7
CASSLGLRGRHQETQYF	TGCGCCAGCAGCTTGGGTTTGCGCGGACGGCATCAAGAGACCCAGTACTTC	few	NA	TRBV5-1	TRBJ2-5
CASSSSSGGATNTQYF	TGCGCCAGCAGCTCGTCTAGCGGGGGGGCCACAAATACGCAGTATTTT	NA	TRBD2	TRBV4-1	TRBJ2-3
CASSLDRVPYNEQFF	TGTGCCAGCAGTCTTGACAGGGTCCCCTACAATGAGCAGTTCTTC	many	TRBD1	TRBV2	TRBJ2-1
CASSEGRGRQPQHF	TGTGCCAGCAGTGAAGGCAGGGGTCGGCAGCCCCAGCATTTT	once	NA	TRBV12-3/TRBV12-4	TRBJ1-5
CASSRDGTYNEQFF	TGTGCCAGCAGCCGGGACGGTACCTACAATGAGCAGTTCTTC	few	NA	TRBV6-1	TRBJ2-1
CASSPRDTSAGYTF	TGTGCCAGCAGCCCAAGGGACACCTCCGCTGGCTACACCTTC	many	NA	TRBV7-8	TRBJ1-2
CASVRDRGSTEAFF	TGTGCCAGTGTCCGCGACAGGGGGAGCACTGAAGCTTTCTTT	NA	TRBD1	TRBV19	TRBJ1-1
CASSDPPSGVSYGHTF	TGTGCCAGCAGCGACCCCCCGTCAGGGGTCTCCTATGGCCACACCTTC	NA	NA	TRBV9	TRBJ1-2
CASSDLSSGNTIYF	TGTGCCAGCAGCGATCTGAGCTCTGGAAACACCATATATTTT	few	NA	TRBV7-8	TRBJ1-3
CSASMGGFTEAFF	TGCAGTGCTAGTATGGGGGGCTTTACTGAAGCTTTCTTT	many	NA	TRBV20-1	TRBJ1-1
CASEQGGMNTQYF	TGTGCCAGCGAGCAGGGCGGGATGAATACGCAGTATTTT	NA	NA	TRBV12-3/TRBV12-4	TRBJ2-3
CASSLRTGGNTEAFF	TGTGCCAGCAGCTTACGGACAGGGGGGAACACTGAAGCTTTCTTT	many	TRBD1	TRBV7-6	TRBJ1-1
CASTLAGADEQFF	TGTGCCAGTACCCTAGCGGGAGCCGATGAGCAGTTCTTC	few	TRBD2	TRBV19	TRBJ2-1
CASSLKQGHTGELFF	TGCGCCAGCAGCTTGAAACAGGGGCATACCGGGGAGCTGTTTTTT	many	TRBD1	TRBV5-1	TRBJ2-2
CASSSATGPTNEKLFF	TGTGCCAGTAGTTCCGCAACAGGCCCAACTAATGAAAAACTGTTTTTT	few	NA	TRBV19	TRBJ1-4
CASSQDRASGANTGELFF	TGCGCCAGCAGCCAAGATCGAGCTAGCGGGGCGAACACCGGGGAGCTGTTTTTT	once	TRBD2	TRBV4-1	TRBJ2-2
CASSPNGGKGIQYF	TGTGCCAGCAGTCCGAATGGGGGTAAGGGGATTCAGTACTTC	few	NA	TRBV27	TRBJ2-4
CAWKSNGYTF	TGTGCCTGGAAATCGAATGGCTACACCTTC	NA	NA	TRBV30	TRBJ1-2
CASSLRGNQETQYF	TGTGCCAGCAGTTTACGGGGGAACCAAGAGACCCAGTACTTC	many	NA	TRBV3-1	TRBJ2-5
CASSLVVGSSYEQYF	TGTGCCAGCAGCTTAGTCGTCGGCAGCTCCTACGAGCAGTACTTC	many	NA	TRBV11-2	TRBJ2-7
CASSPGQGGKETQYF	TGTGCCAGCAGTCCAGGACAGGGGGGAAAAGAGACCCAGTACTTC	many	TRBD1	TRBV28	TRBJ2-5
CASSQWFPGANVLTF	TGCGCCAGCAGCCAATGGTTTCCTGGGGCCAACGTCCTGACTTTC	few	NA	TRBV4-1	TRBJ2-6
CSARDGGTNEKLFF	TGCAGTGCTAGGGATGGGGGGACTAATGAAAAACTGTTTTTT	many	NA	TRBV20-1	TRBJ1-4
CASRTSGSYEQYF	TGTGCCAGCAGGACTAGCGGGAGCTACGAGCAGTACTTC	many	TRBD2	TRBV6-2/TRBV6-3	TRBJ2-7
CASRETGGSTGELFF	TGTGCCAGCAGGGAGACAGGGGGCTCGACCGGGGAGCTGTTTTTT	NA	TRBD1	TRBV28	TRBJ2-2
CASSQDSRASGNTIYF	TGTGCCAGCAGCCAAGATAGCAGGGCCTCTGGAAACACCATATATTTT	NA	NA	TRBV3-1	TRBJ1-3
CAWRLRQGYEQYF	TGTGCCTGGAGGTTGAGACAGGGCTACGAGCAGTACTTC	many	TRBD1	TRBV30	TRBJ2-7
CASSSSGQSYEQYF	TGCGCCAGCAGCTCTTCGGGACAGTCCTACGAGCAGTACTTC	many	TRBD1	TRBV5-1	TRBJ2-7
CASTSGGTGANVLTF	TGTGCCAGCACCTCAGGGGGAACGGGGGCCAACGTCCTGACTTTC	once	TRBD1	TRBV25-1	TRBJ2-6
CASSWDMTQHF	TGTGCCAGCAGTTGGGACATGACCCAGCATTTT	many	NA	TRBV6-1	TRBJ1-5
CSARDDSYEQYF	TGCAGTGCTAGAGACGACTCCTACGAGCAGTACTTC	few	NA	TRBV20-1	TRBJ2-7